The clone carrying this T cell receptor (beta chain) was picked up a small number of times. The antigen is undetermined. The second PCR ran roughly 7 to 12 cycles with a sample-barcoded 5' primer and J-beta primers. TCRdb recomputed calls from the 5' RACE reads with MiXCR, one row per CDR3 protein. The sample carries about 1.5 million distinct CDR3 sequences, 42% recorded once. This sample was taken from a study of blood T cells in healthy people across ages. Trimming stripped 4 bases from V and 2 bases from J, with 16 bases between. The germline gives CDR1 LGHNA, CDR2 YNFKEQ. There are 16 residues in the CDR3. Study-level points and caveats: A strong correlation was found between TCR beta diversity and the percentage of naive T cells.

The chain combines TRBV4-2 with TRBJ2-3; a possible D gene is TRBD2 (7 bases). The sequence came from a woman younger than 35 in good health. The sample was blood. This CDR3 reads CASSREGGAYTDTQYF. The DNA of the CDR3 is TGTGCCAGCAGCCGGGAGGGGGGCGCATACACAGATACGCAGTATTTT.